This T cell receptor (beta chain) is drawn from a study of read filtering for tumor transcriptome and immune sequencing. On the study more broadly: Among patients, roughly 17 were male and about 15 female, aged about 45 to 85 (mean roughly 64).

Molecular barcoded adaptors covering alpha/delta and beta/gamma chains were used on roughly 370 ng RNA. TCRdb analysed the reads with MiXCR anew, one entry per CDR3 protein. The sample holds some 140,000 distinct CDR3 sequences, about 13% seen once. Trimming shortened V by 4 bases and J by 9 bases, and 10 bases separated the two germline ends. The germline gives CDR1 LGHDT, CDR2 YNNKEL (reference sequence). The CDR3 is made up of 12 amino acids. Ten or more counts support this clonotype. The material sequenced was a population of CD138-negative cells sorted from bone marrow. The TCR was taken from a donor aged 40 or older with multiple myeloma. The chain carries TRBV3-1 and TRBJ2-1, with D unclear. In DNA, the CDR3 is TGTGCCAGCAGCCTATTATCGGGTGAGCAGTTCTTC. Protein product: CASSLLSGEQFF.